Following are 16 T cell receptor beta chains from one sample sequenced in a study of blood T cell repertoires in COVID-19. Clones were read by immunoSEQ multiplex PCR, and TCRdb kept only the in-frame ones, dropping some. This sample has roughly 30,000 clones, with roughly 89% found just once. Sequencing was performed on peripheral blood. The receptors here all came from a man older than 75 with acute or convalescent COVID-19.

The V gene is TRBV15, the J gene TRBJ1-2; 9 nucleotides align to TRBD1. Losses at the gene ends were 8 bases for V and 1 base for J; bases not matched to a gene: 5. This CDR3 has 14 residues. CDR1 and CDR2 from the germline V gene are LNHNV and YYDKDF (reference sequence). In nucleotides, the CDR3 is TGTGCCACCTCTAAGGGACAGGGTAACTATGGCTACACCTTC. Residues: CATSKGQGNYGYTF.

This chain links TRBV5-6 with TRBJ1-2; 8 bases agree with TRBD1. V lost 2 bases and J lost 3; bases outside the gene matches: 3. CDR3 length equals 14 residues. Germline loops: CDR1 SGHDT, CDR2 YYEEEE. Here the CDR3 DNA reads TGTGCCAGCAGCTTTTGGGGACAGGACTATGGCTACACCTTC. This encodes CASSFWGQDYGYTF.

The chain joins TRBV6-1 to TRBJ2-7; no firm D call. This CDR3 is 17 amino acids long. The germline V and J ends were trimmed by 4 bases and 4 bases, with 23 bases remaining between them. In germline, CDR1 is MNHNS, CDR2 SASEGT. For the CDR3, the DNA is TGTGCCAGCAGTGTATACGCTGCGCGCGGTACGCAATACGAGCAGTACTTC. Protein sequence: CASSVYAARGTQYEQYF.

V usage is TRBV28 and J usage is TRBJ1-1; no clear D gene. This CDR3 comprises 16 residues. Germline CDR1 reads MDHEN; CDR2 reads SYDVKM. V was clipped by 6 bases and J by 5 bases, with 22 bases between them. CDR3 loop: CASSPWREDLGTEAFF. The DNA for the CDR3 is TGTGCCAGCAGCCCCTGGCGGGAAGACCTTGGGACTGAAGCTTTCTTT.

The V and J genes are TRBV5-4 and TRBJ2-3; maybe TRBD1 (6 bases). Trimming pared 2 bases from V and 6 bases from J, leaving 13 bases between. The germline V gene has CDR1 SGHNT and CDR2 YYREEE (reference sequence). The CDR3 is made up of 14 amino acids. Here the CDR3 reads CASSLLAGADTQYF. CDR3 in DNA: TGTGCCAGCAGCTTATTGGCAGGGGCTGATACGCAGTATTTT.

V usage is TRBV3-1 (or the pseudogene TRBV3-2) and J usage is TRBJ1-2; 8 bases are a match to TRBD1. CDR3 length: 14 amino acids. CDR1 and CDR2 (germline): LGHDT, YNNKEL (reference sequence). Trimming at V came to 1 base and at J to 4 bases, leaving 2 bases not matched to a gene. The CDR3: CASSQGQGIYGYTF. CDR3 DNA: TGTGCCAGCAGCCAAGGACAGGGGATCTATGGCTACACCTTC.

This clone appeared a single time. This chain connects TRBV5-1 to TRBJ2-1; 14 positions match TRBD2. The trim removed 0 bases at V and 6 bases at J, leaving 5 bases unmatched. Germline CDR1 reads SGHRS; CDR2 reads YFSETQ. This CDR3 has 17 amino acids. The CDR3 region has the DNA TGCGCCAGCAGCTTGGGGCTGGGACTAGCGGGAGCCAATGAGCAGTTCTTC. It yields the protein CASSLGLGLAGANEQFF. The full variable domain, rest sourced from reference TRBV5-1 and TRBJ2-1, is KAGVTQTPRYLIKTRGQQVTLSCSPISGHRSVSWYQQTPGQGLQFLFEYFSETQRNKGNFPGRFSGRQFSNSRSEMNVSTLELGDSALYLCASSLGLGLAGANEQFFGPGTRLTVL.

The CDR3 loop reads CASSPGQFYGYTF. The CDR3 coding sequence is TGTGCCAGCAGCCCGGGACAGTTCTATGGCTACACCTTC. This chain joins TRBV7-9 and TRBJ1-2; 7 bases match TRBD1. This CDR3 comprises 13 residues. Germline CDR1 reads SEHNR; CDR2 reads FQNEAQ (reference sequence). V was pared by 5 bases and J by 4 bases, with 4 bases of the junction left unmatched.

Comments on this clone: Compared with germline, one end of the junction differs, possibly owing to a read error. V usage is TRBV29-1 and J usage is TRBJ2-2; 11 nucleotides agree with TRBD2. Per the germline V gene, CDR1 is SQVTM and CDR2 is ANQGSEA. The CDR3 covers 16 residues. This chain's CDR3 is CSVEGEVSGRAGELFF. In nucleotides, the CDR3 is TGCAGCGTTGAAGGGGAGGTTAGCGGGAGGGCCGGTGAGCTGTTTTTT.

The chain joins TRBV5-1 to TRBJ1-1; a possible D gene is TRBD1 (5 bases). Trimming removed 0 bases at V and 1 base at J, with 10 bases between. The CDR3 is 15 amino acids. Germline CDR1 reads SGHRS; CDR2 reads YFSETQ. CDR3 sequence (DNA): TGCGCCAGCAGCTTGGGGGCGACAGCGAACACTGAAGCTTTCTTT. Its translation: CASSLGATANTEAFF.

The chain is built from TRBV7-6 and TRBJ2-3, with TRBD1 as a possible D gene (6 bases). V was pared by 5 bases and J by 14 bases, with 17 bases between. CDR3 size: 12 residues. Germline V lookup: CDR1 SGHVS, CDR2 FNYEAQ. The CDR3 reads CASSQGDRLAYF. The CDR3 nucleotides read TGTGCCAGCAGCCAAGGCGACAGGTTAGCGTATTTT.

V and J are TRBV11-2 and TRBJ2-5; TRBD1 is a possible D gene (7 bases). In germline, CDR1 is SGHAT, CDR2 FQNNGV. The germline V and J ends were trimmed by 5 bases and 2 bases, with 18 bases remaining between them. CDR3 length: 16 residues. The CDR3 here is CASSRLGRGTQETQYF. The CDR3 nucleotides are TGTGCCAGCAGCCGCTTGGGCAGGGGGACTCAAGAGACCCAGTACTTC.

The CDR3 protein is CASSPRTGEDYGYTF. The CDR3 DNA reads TGTGCCAGCAGCCCCCGGACCGGGGAAGACTATGGCTACACCTTC. The genes are TRBV6-5 and TRBJ1-2; no clear D gene. This CDR3 has 15 amino acids. V gave up 6 bases and J gave up 3 bases, with 17 bases separating them. From germline, CDR1 is MNHEY and CDR2 SVGAGI.

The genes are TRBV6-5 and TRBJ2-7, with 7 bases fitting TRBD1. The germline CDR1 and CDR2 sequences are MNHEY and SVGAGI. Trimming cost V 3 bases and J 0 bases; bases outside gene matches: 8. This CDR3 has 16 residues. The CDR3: CASSYGLGQHSYEQYF. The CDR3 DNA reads TGTGCCAGCAGTTATGGCCTGGGACAGCACTCCTACGAGCAGTACTTC.

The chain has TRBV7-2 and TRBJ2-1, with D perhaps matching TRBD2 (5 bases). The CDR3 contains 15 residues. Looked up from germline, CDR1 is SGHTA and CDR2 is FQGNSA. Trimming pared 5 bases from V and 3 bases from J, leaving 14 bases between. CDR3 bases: TGTGCCAGCAGCCTCAATCGGGGAGACTACAATGAGCAGTTCTTC. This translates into CASSLNRGDYNEQFF.

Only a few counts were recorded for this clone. CDR3 in DNA: TGTGCCAGCAGCTTAGGCCTAGCGGGAGGGCAAGATACGCAGTATTTT. This codes for CASSLGLAGGQDTQYF. The V call is TRBV7-2, the J call TRBJ2-3, with 12 bases matching TRBD2. CDR1 and CDR2 (germline): SGHTA, FQGNSA. The CDR3 sequence is 16 residues long. J lost 5 bases, V lost 1 base, and 4 bases had no gene match. Using reference TRBV7-2 and TRBJ2-3 for the parts outside the CDR3, the full variable domain is GAGVSQSPSNKVTEKGKDVELRCDPISGHTALYWYRQSLGQGLEFLIYFQGNSAPDKSGLPSDRFSAERTGGSVSTLTIQRTQQEDSAVYLCASSLGLAGGQDTQYFGPGTRLTVL.